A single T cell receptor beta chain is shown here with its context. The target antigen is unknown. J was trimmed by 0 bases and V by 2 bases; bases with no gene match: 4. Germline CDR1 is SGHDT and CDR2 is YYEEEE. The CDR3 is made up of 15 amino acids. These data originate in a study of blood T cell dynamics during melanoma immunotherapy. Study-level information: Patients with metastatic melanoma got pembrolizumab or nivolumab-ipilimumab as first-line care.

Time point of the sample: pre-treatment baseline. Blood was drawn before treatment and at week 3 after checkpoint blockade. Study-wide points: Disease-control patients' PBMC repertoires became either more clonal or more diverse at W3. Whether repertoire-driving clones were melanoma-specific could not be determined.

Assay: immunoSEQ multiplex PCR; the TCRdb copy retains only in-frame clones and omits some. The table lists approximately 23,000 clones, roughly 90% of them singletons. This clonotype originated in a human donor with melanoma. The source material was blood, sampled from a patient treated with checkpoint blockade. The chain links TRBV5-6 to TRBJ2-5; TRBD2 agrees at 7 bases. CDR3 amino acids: CASSFDLADQETQYF. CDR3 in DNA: TGTGCCAGCAGCTTTGATCTAGCGGACCAAGAGACCCAGTACTTC.